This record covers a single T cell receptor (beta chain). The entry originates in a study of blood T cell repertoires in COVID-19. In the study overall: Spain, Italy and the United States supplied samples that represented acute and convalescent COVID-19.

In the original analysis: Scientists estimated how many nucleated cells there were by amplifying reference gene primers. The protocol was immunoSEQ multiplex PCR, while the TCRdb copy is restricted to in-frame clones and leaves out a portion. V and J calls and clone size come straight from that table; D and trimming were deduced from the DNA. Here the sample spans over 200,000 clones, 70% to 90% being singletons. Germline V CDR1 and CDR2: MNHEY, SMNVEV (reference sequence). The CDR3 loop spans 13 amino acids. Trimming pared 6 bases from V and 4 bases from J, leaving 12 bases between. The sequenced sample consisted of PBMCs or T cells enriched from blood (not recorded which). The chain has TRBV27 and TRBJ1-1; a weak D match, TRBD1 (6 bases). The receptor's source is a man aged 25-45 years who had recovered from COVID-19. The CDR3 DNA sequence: TGTGCCAGCAGCCCCGGGACAATCACTGAAGCTTTCTTT. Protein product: CASSPGTITEAFF.